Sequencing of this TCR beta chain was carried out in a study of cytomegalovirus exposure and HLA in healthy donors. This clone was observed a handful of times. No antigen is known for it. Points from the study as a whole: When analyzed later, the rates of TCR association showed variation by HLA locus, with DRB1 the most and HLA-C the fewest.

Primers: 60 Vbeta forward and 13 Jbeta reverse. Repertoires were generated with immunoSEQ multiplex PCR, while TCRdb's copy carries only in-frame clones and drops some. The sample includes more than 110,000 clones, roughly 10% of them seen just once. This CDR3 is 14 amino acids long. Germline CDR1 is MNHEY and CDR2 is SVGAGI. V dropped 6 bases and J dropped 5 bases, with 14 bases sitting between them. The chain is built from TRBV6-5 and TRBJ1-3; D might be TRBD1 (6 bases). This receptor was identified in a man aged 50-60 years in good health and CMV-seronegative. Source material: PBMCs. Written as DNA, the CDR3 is TGTGCCAGCAGCCCCGACAGGCATCGAAACACCATATATTTT. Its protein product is CASSPDRHRNTIYF.